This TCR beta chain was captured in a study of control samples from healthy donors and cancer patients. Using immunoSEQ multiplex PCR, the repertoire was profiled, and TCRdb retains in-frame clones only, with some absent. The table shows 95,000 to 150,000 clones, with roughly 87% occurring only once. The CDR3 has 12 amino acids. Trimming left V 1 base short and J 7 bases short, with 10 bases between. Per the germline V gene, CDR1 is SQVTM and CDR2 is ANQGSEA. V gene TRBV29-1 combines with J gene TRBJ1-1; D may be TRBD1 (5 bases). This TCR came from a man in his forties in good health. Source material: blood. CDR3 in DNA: TGCAGCGTTGAAGGGGGGAATGGTGAAGCTTTCTTT. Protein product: CSVEGGNGEAFF.